Shown below are 5 T cell receptor beta chains from a single sample sequenced in a study of T-cell reconstitution after alpha-beta-depleted transplantation in children. This sample's TCRbeta library carried unique molecular identifier barcodes. From the PCR reads, TCRdb called clonotypes with MiXCR, one entry per CDR3 protein. The sample consists of about 980,000 distinct CDR3 sequences, about 29% of them appearing once. The source was PBMCs, mostly from graft donor cells, collected 360 days after TCRalphabeta/CD19-depleted stem cell transplant. Receptor source: a boy under two years old who had a stem cell transplant for SCID, so the T cells may come from the graft donor.

CDR3: CSAIGREGGAYNEQFF. CDR3 nucleotide sequence: TGCAGCGCTATCGGACGGGAAGGGGGGGCCTACAATGAGCAGTTCTTC. This chain joins TRBV29-1 and TRBJ2-1; D may be TRBD2 (7 bases). Germline loops: CDR1 SQVTM, CDR2 ANQGSEA. This CDR3 has 16 residues. V was pared by 7 bases and J by 2 bases, with 21 bases between.

This clonotype was found a few times. The chain joins TRBV24-1 to TRBJ2-3, with D unresolved. V gave up 0 bases and J gave up 2 bases, with 11 bases separating them. Germline-derived CDR1 and CDR2 are KGHDR and SFDVKD. The CDR3 has 16 amino acids. CDR3 sequence: CATSDLKVGNTDTQYF. In nucleotides, the CDR3 is TGTGCCACCAGTGATTTGAAGGTGGGCAACACAGATACGCAGTATTTT.

The J gene is TRBJ1-5, the V gene TRBV2; D remains unclear. V lost 7 bases and J lost 5, with 9 bases in between. From germline, CDR1 is SNHLY and CDR2 FYNNEI. This CDR3 spans 12 amino acids. CDR3 amino acids: CASNNEDQPQHF. The CDR3 DNA is TGTGCCAGCAATAACGAGGATCAGCCCCAGCATTTT.

This chain uses TRBV6-5 with TRBJ2-3; D call uncertain. This CDR3 has 14 amino acids. V was clipped by 4 bases and J by 0 bases, with 8 bases between them. Germline lookup yields CDR1 MNHEY and CDR2 SVGAGI. CDR3 sequence (DNA): TGTGCCAGCAGTTTTACGTTAAGCACAGATACGCAGTATTTT. Its protein product is CASSFTLSTDTQYF.

V gene TRBV7-9 combines with J gene TRBJ1-1, with TRBD1 matching 9 bases. V dropped 3 bases and J dropped 7; count of bases not matched to a gene: 6. Per the germline V gene, CDR1 is SEHNR and CDR2 is FQNEAQ (reference sequence). The CDR3 extends over 14 amino acids. The DNA for the CDR3 is TGTGCCAGCAGCTTGGGGGGACAGGGAGGTGAAGCTTTCTTT. It specifies CASSLGGQGGEAFF.